Listed below are T cell receptor beta chains from one sample, sequenced in a study of vaccination effects on CD4 cells after COVID-19. For these TCRs, the target antigens are not known. The method was immunoSEQ multiplex PCR; TCRdb's version includes in-frame clones alone and lacks a portion of them. Among tens of thousands of clones listed, 76% were seen once. The input for sequencing was CD4+ T cells from PBMCs cultured without peptide, taken after COVID-19 vaccination. These receptors originate from a human donor who had a prior SARS-CoV-2 infection. Both conserved end residues are part of each CDR3. A D gene is named only where the DNA matches it firmly. For some rows the clone size is stated as once, few or many, or as a class when expanded; others skip it.

j_call cdr3_length clone_size v_call d_call cdr3_nt cdr3_aa
TRBJ2-3 14 . TRBV7-9 . TGTGCCAGCAGCTTAACTATGAGCACAGATACGCAGTATTTT CASSLTMSTDTQYF
TRBJ1-5 13 once TRBV18 . TGTGCCAGCTCACCAGGCCGGGGTCGGCCCCAGCATTTT CASSPGRGRPQHF
TRBJ2-7 11 . TRBV20-1 . TGCAGTGCTAGTTCTGGAACCGTCGCCTACTTC CSASSGTVAYF
TRBJ2-1 15 . TRBV3-1/TRBV3-2 TRBD1 TGTGCCAGCAGCCCAGTCCGGACAGGGTTTCGTGAGCAGTTCTTC CASSPVRTGFREQFF
TRBJ2-1 19 . TRBV7-5 . TGTGCCAGAAGACCCGCGGGGGGACCATCATCCCCTCCTTACAATGAGCAGTTCTTC CARRPAGGPSSPPYNEQFF
TRBJ1-5 12 . TRBV18 . TGTGCCAGCTCACGCGTGGGTCAGCCCCAGCATTTT CASSRVGQPQHF
TRBJ2-7 14 . TRBV10-3 . TGTGCCATCAGTGCGAGGACAGATTCCTACGAGCAGTACTTC CAISARTDSYEQYF
TRBJ1-1 13 . TRBV12-5 . TGTGCTAGTGGTTTGGAACCGAACACTGAAGCTTTCTTT CASGLEPNTEAFF
TRBJ2-1 13 . TRBV2 TRBD2 TGTGCCAGCAGTGGCCAGACTAGCGGAAGGGGGTTCTTC CASSGQTSGRGFF
TRBJ1-3 16 . TRBV7-9 . TGTGCCAGCAGCTCGCAGGCAGTCGAAGCTGGAAACACCATATATTTT CASSSQAVEAGNTIYF
TRBJ1-1 14 . TRBV6-5 TRBD1 TGTGCCAGCAGCTTCAGGGGGTCCGAGACTGAAGCTTTCTTT CASSFRGSETEAFF
TRBJ2-5 15 . TRBV5-4 TRBD2 TGTGCCAGCAGCGACACCCGGGAGGGGCGAGAGACCCAGTACTTC CASSDTREGRETQYF
TRBJ1-5 15 few TRBV5-8 . TGTGCCAGCAGCTTGGACGTTCTTTGGAATCAGCCCCAGCATTTT CASSLDVLWNQPQHF
TRBJ2-3 15 . TRBV7-2 . TGTGCCAGCAGCCTGGGGGGGCCGGTCACAGATACGCAGTATTTT CASSLGGPVTDTQYF
TRBJ2-1 16 . TRBV19 . TGTGCCAGTAGTCCGAGGATGGGGGGCTCCTACAATGAGCAGTTCTTC CASSPRMGGSYNEQFF
TRBJ1-1 15 . TRBV15 . TGTGCCACCAGCATAACAACAGGATTCTACACTGAAGCTTTCTTT CATSITTGFYTEAFF
TRBJ2-1 16 . TRBV3-1/TRBV3-2 . TGTGCCAGCAGCCAAGATTTTGGGGGCCAATACAATGAGCAGTTCTTC CASSQDFGGQYNEQFF
TRBJ2-2 12 . TRBV7-2 . TGTGCCAGCAGCTTGCAAATCGGGGAGCTGTTTTTT CASSLQIGELFF
TRBJ1-5 13 . TRBV7-2 . TGTGCCAGCAGACAGGGTTTGGCTCAGCCCCAGCATTTT CASRQGLAQPQHF
TRBJ2-5 16 . TRBV5-4 TRBD2 TGTGCCAGCAGCACCACCATAGCGGGGGGGCAAGAGACCCAGTACTTC CASSTTIAGGQETQYF
TRBJ2-1 15 . TRBV7-3 TRBD2 TGTGCCAGCAGCCCTACTAGCGGGGGGTTGGATGAGCAGTTCTTC CASSPTSGGLDEQFF
TRBJ1-6 13 . TRBV11-2 . TGTGCCAGCACCCTACAGCTTAATTCACCCCTCCACTTT CASTLQLNSPLHF
TRBJ2-2 14 . TRBV11-2 TRBD1 TGTGCCAGCAGCTTAACAGGGGTCCCCGGGGAGCTGTTTTTT CASSLTGVPGELFF
TRBJ2-3 15 . TRBV7-9 TRBD2 TGTGCCAGCACCAAATCGCTAGCGGGAACAGATACGCAGTATTTT CASTKSLAGTDTQYF
TRBJ2-5 19 . TRBV7-3 TRBD2 TGTGCCAGCAGCTTACTTCCAGCGGGGGGGCCATTTTGGGGAAAGACCCAGTACTTC CASSLLPAGGPFWGKTQYF
TRBJ2-7 16 . TRBV3-1/TRBV3-2 . TGTGCCAGCAGCCAAGGGTCTCGGGTGTGGTCCTACGAGCAGTACTTC CASSQGSRVWSYEQYF
TRBJ2-7 17 . TRBV10-3 TRBD2 TGTGCCATCAGTGAGTCAAGGGCTAGCGGTTTCTCCTACGAGCAGTACTTC CAISESRASGFSYEQYF
TRBJ1-6 15 few TRBV30 . TGTGCCTGGGAACATGCCCAGGGCGGTAGATCACCCCTCCACTTT CAWEHAQGGRSPLHF
TRBJ1-5 16 . TRBV5-1 . TGCGCCAGCTCCAGCGGAGAGTTATTGGGCAATCAGCCCCAGCATTTT CASSSGELLGNQPQHF
TRBJ1-4 15 . TRBV5-1 . TGCGCCAGCAGCTTGGTTGGTGGGGGCGGTGAAAGACTGTTTTTT CASSLVGGGGERLFF
TRBJ1-1 13 . TRBV15 . TGTGCCACCAGCAGCGACTCGAACACTGAAGCTTTCTTT CATSSDSNTEAFF
TRBJ2-2 16 medium-sized TRBV7-3 TRBD2 TGTGCCAGCAGCTTATTGGGACTAGCTAACACCGGGGAGCTGTTTTTT CASSLLGLANTGELFF
TRBJ2-3 13 . TRBV7-2 TRBD2 TGTGCCAGCAGCACTGGGACTACCCCTACGCAGTATTTT CASSTGTTPTQYF
TRBJ1-5 17 once TRBV7-8 TRBD1 TGTGCCAGCAGCTCTTACCGACTCCCGGGACAGGGACGGCCCCAGCATTTT CASSSYRLPGQGRPQHF
TRBJ1-1 14 . TRBV4-2 . TGTGCCAGCAGCCATGCACAAGTGAACACTGAAGCTTTCTTT CASSHAQVNTEAFF
TRBJ1-1 12 . TRBV6-1 . TGTGCCAGCACCCCGGCCCGGACTGAAGCTTTCTTT CASTPARTEAFF
TRBJ1-1 16 . TRBV4-1 . TGCGCCAGCAGCCAAGGGTCAGGGGCTTGGAGCACTGAAGCTTTCTTT CASSQGSGAWSTEAFF
TRBJ1-2 13 . TRBV3-1/TRBV3-2 . TGTGCCAGCAGCCAAAATTATGCAGGAGGCTACACCTTC CASSQNYAGGYTF
TRBJ2-1 15 . TRBV5-5 . TGTGCCAGCAGCTTGGAGGGGAGCTCCTACAATGAGCAGTTCTTC CASSLEGSSYNEQFF
TRBJ2-2 18 . TRBV7-3 . TGTGCCAGCAGCTTAATTTCGGGATCCGACGCGAACACCGGGGAGCTGTTTTTT CASSLISGSDANTGELFF
TRBJ2-2 17 . TRBV7-3 . TGTGCCAGCAGCTTAAATCTTGGGGGAGAGTACACCGGGGAGCTGTTTTTT CASSLNLGGEYTGELFF
TRBJ2-1 14 . TRBV24-1 . TGTGCCACCGGTGGCGGTAGCTCCTACAATGAGCAGTTCTTC CATGGGSSYNEQFF
TRBJ2-2 13 once TRBV29-1 . TGCAGCGTCGGGACAAGGAACACCGGGGAGCTGTTTTTT CSVGTRNTGELFF
TRBJ2-1 16 . TRBV25-1 TRBD1 TGTGCCAGCAGTGGAATACCGGGACAGACCTACAATGAGCAGTTCTTC CASSGIPGQTYNEQFF
TRBJ2-7 14 . TRBV5-4 TRBD1 TGTGCCAGCAGCCGGGACAGGAGGTCCTACGAGCAGTACTTC CASSRDRRSYEQYF
TRBJ2-5 13 . TRBV5-6 . TGTGCCAGCAGCCCAGGGGTCAGAGAGACCCAGTACTTC CASSPGVRETQYF
TRBJ1-2 16 . TRBV10-3 . TGTGCCATCAGGGATACACTCGGGACGGTGAACTATGGCTACACCTTC CAIRDTLGTVNYGYTF
TRBJ2-5 16 . TRBV2 . TGTGCCAGCCGCGCGGGCAGCTTTTCGGGCCGAGAGACCCAGTACTTC CASRAGSFSGRETQYF
TRBJ2-3 15 . TRBV5-6 . TGTGCCAGCACCACTACAGGACGGTTCACAGATACGCAGTATTTT CASTTTGRFTDTQYF
TRBJ1-4 14 . TRBV18 . TGTGCCAGCTCACCGTTCAGGAGTAATGAAAAACTGTTTTTT CASSPFRSNEKLFF